This is a list of T cell receptor beta chains from one sample in a study of Graves' ophthalmopathy and Graves' hyperthyroidism. TCRdb redid the calling of the multiplex PCR reads with MiXCR, one entry per CDR3 protein. Of some 750,000 distinct CDR3 sequences in the sample, roughly 40% were seen once. Sequenced material: peripheral blood. These receptor sequences come from an adult man with Graves' ophthalmopathy. Both conserved end residues are part of each CDR3. A D gene is named only where the DNA matches it firmly. Clone size is not always given. Where it is, it says once, few, many or a class for expanded clones.

v_gene	abundance	j_gene	d_gene	CDR3nt	CDR3aa
TRBV7-9	few	TRBJ2-2	-	TGTGCCAGCAGCTTATTGACGGCCGGGGAGCTGTTTTTT	CASSLLTAGELFF
TRBV7-6	-	TRBJ2-2	-	TGTGCCAGCAGTTATTTCGGCGGAACCGGGGAGCTGTTTTTT	CASSYFGGTGELFF
TRBV11-2	-	TRBJ2-5	-	TGTGCCAGCGGCTTCTCCAGAGAAGAGACCCAGAACTTC	CASGFSREETQNF
TRBV20-1	few	TRBJ2-7	TRBD2	TGCAGTGCCCCCCTAAGGAGCGGGAATGACGAGCAGTACTTC	CSAPLRSGNDEQYF
TRBV29-1	many	TRBJ1-1	-	TGCAGCGTTGAGGAATCCCGGGAGGCTGAAGCTTTCTTT	CSVEESREAEAFF
TRBV7-2	-	TRBJ2-5	-	TGCGCCAGCGGCCCAAGGGTACGAGAGACCCAGTACTTC	CASGPRVRETQYF
TRBV29-1	many	TRBJ2-7	-	TGCAGCGTTGGCAGGGGGAGGAACGAGCAGTACTTC	CSVGRGRNEQYF
TRBV19	-	TRBJ2-2	TRBD1	TGTGCCAGTACCCTTGGACAGGGGTTTTACACCGGGGAGCTGTTTTTT	CASTLGQGFYTGELFF
TRBV20-1	few	TRBJ1-5	-	TGCAGTGCTAGGACAGAGGAGGAGCAGCCCCAGCATTTT	CSARTEEEQPQHF
TRBV20-1	few	TRBJ1-6	-	TGCAGTGCTACCCGAAGCTCACCCCTCCACTTT	CSATRSSPLHF
TRBV2	few	TRBJ1-2	-	TGTGCCAGCAGTTCCGACGGACGGCGAGGGGGCTACACCTTC	CASSSDGRRGGYTF
TRBV6-6	once	TRBJ2-7	-	TGTGCCAGCAGTTACTTGGGATCGGCCTCCTACGAGCAGTACTTC	CASSYLGSASYEQYF
TRBV2	few	TRBJ2-7	-	TGTGCCAGCAGTGCAATGCCCAGGGGCCCCTACGAGCAGTACTTC	CASSAMPRGPYEQYF
TRBV6-1	few	TRBJ1-5	-	TGTGCCAGCAGTGAAGGGGGTTATAGCAATCAGCCCCAGCATTTT	CASSEGGYSNQPQHF
TRBV29-1	-	TRBJ1-3	-	TGCAGCGTTGCGTTGGGGCACTCGGGAAACACCATATATTTT	CSVALGHSGNTIYF
TRBV13	few	TRBJ1-2	TRBD1	TGTGCCAGCAGTTCCCTTGACAGGGGGCTAGGCTATGGCTACACCTTC	CASSSLDRGLGYGYTF
TRBV20-1	few	TRBJ1-2	-	TGCAGTGCGCCTCCCTCCGTCCAGGGGAAATACACCTTC	CSAPPSVQGKYTF
TRBV5-8	-	TRBJ1-2	-	TGTGCCAGCAGCTTCCGAGGCAGCAACTATGGCTACACCTTC	CASSFRGSNYGYTF
TRBV11-2	few	TRBJ2-2	-	TGTGCCAGCAGCTTAGAGATCGGGGGCGGGGAGCTGTTTTTT	CASSLEIGGGELFF
TRBV29-1	-	TRBJ1-1	-	TGCAGCGTTGGGGTGGGGACGGTGACTGAAGCTTTCTTT	CSVGVGTVTEAFF
TRBV15	many	TRBJ1-2	TRBD1	TGTGCCACCAGCACCTGGGACAGTTTTCAGGTGCGTCTTGGCTACACCTTC	CATSTWDSFQVRLGYTF
TRBV20-1	-	TRBJ2-7	TRBD1	TGCAGTGCTAGAGAGGGACAGGCGAGGAGTACCTACGAGCAGTACTTC	CSAREGQARSTYEQYF
TRBV25-1	-	TRBJ1-4	-	TGTGCCAGTATGAATGAAAAACTGTTTTTT	CASMNEKLFF